A single sample gave rise to the 15 T cell receptor beta chains below, sequenced in a study of T cell responses to AZD1222 COVID-19 vaccine. Clones were read by immunoSEQ multiplex PCR, and TCRdb kept only the in-frame ones, dropping some. The sample consists of about 84,000 clones, 80% to 90% of them appearing once. The starting material was peripheral blood, obtained 28 days after the second AZD1222 dose. Source of these receptors: an adult who received the AZD1222 COVID-19 vaccine.

The chain is built from TRBV4-2 and TRBJ2-1; no definite D call. This CDR3 is built from 13 residues. The V gene's germline CDR1 is LGHNA and CDR2 YNFKEQ. V was trimmed by 0 bases and J by 5 bases, leaving 5 bases between them. CDR3 nucleotides: TGTGCCAGCAGCCAAGAACTAAACAATGAGCAGTTCTTC. Encoded protein: CASSQELNNEQFF.

V is TRBV14 and J is TRBJ2-7, with a weak D call TRBD1 (6 bases). CDR3 length: 13 residues. Looked up from germline, CDR1 is SGHDN and CDR2 is FVKESK. V gave up 4 bases and J gave up 2 bases, with 9 bases separating them. The CDR3 region is CASSRDTTYEQYV. In nucleotides, the CDR3 is TGTGCCAGCAGCCGGGACACAACCTACGAGCAGTACGTC.

The V and J genes are TRBV24-1 and TRBJ1-2, with a tentative D call TRBD1 (6 bases). The germline gives CDR1 KGHDR, CDR2 SFDVKD. CDR3 size: 16 residues. V was pared by 2 bases and J by 5 bases, with 17 bases between. The chain's CDR3 is CATSDSGAQGVYGYTF. The CDR3 DNA is TGTGCCACCAGTGATTCAGGGGCTCAGGGAGTTTATGGCTACACCTTC.

In this sample, this clone turned up a few times. The chain has TRBV7-9 and TRBJ2-1; D gene ambiguous. The CDR3 length is 13 residues. Deletions cut 5 bases from V and 8 bases from J, with 13 bases between. CDR1 and CDR2 from the germline V gene are SEHNR and FQNEAQ (reference sequence). CDR3 in amino acids: CASSPFGPDEQFF. DNA of the CDR3: TGTGCCAGCAGCCCGTTCGGCCCTGATGAGCAGTTCTTC. The full variable domain, its missing parts supplied by reference TRBV7-9 and TRBJ2-1, is DTGVSQNPRHKITKRGQNVTFRCDPISEHNRLYWYRQTLGQGPEFLTYFQNEAQLEKSRLLSDRFSAERPKGSFSTLEIQRTEQGDSAMYLCASSPFGPDEQFFGPGTRLTVL.

The chain employs TRBV7-2 and TRBJ1-1; TRBD1 might be the D (5 bases). The germline V gene encodes CDR1 SGHTA and CDR2 FQGNSA. V gave up 0 bases and J gave up 4 bases, with 9 bases separating them. This CDR3 is built from 14 residues. The CDR3 reads CASSLAGVITEAFF. In nucleotides, the CDR3 is TGTGCCAGCAGCTTAGCAGGGGTGATCACTGAAGCTTTCTTT.

V is TRBV7-8 and J is TRBJ2-4; D is unresolved. Germline-derived CDR1 and CDR2 are SGHVS and FQNEAQ. This CDR3 has 16 residues. V lost 6 bases to trimming and J lost 8 bases, with 23 bases between them. CDR3 amino acids: CASSYSLPVGSYIQYF. In nucleotides, the CDR3 is TGTGCCAGCAGTTATTCTTTACCAGTCGGGTCGTACATTCAGTACTTC. Variable domain in full (rest from reference TRBV7-8 and TRBJ2-4): GAGVSQSPRYKVAKRGQDVALRCDPISGHVSLFWYQQALGQGPEFLTYFQNEAQLDKSGLPSDRFFAERPEGSVSTLKIQRTQQEDSAVYLCASSYSLPVGSYIQYFGAGTRLSVL.

CDR3 DNA sequence: TGTGCCAGCAGCGAGACGGACGGGACGGCACGTACCGGGGAGCTGTTTTTT. It codes for CASSETDGTARTGELFF. This chain uses TRBV9 with TRBJ2-2; D possibly matches TRBD1 or TRBD2 (5 bases each). The CDR3 runs 17 residues. V lost 3 bases and J lost 5, with 20 bases in between. Germline assignment: CDR1 SGDLS and CDR2 YYNGEE.

This clone was seen once. For the CDR3, the DNA is TGTGCCAGTAGCCAGACAGGCGACTATGGCTACACCTTC. It encodes CASSQTGDYGYTF. This chain joins TRBV19 and TRBJ1-2, with D maybe TRBD1 (6 bases). V was shortened by 6 bases and J by 3 bases, with 11 bases between the two germline ends. The germline V gene has CDR1 LNHDA and CDR2 SQIVND (reference sequence). This CDR3 spans 13 amino acids.

This clone turned up a few times. The rearrangement joins TRBV19 to TRBJ1-1, with a tentative D call TRBD1 (5 bases). CDR3 size: 15 residues. Germline V gene sequence: CDR1 LNHDA, CDR2 SQIVND (reference sequence). V lost 0 bases and J 4 bases, leaving 12 bases between the germline ends. The CDR3 reads CASSIDPTVGTEAFF. The DNA for the CDR3 is TGTGCCAGTAGTATAGACCCGACAGTCGGCACTGAAGCTTTCTTT.

This clone showed up just once. This chain joins TRBV7-2 and TRBJ1-1, with D perhaps TRBD1 (6 bases). Trimming removed 3 bases from V and 5 bases from J, with 13 bases in between. The CDR3 contains 14 residues. In germline, CDR1 is SGHTA, CDR2 FQGNSA. The CDR3 coding sequence is TGTGCCAGCAGCTTTAGAAGGGGGGGAACTGAAGCTTTCTTT. It encodes CASSFRRGGTEAFF.

The chain has TRBV11-3 and TRBJ2-1; possibly TRBD2 for D (5 bases). Per the germline V gene, CDR1 is SGHNT and CDR2 is YENEEA. The CDR3 contains 13 residues. V lost 6 bases and J 7 bases, leaving 13 bases between the germline ends. CDR3 sequence (DNA): TGTGCCAGCAGAGGAAGAGAGGGAAATGAGCAGTTCTTC. Translating it yields CASRGREGNEQFF. The full variable domain, its missing parts supplied by reference TRBV11-3 and TRBJ2-1, is EAGVVQSPRYKIIEKKQPVAFWCNPISGHNTLYWYLQNLGQGPELLIRYENEEAVDDSQLPKDRFSAERLKGVDSTLKIQPAELGDSAVYLCASRGREGNEQFFGPGTRLTVL.

V and J are TRBV11-2 and TRBJ1-2, with D perhaps matching TRBD1 (6 bases). V lost 0 bases and J 7 bases, leaving 15 bases between the germline ends. The CDR3 has 15 amino acids. Per germline, CDR1 SGHAT and CDR2 FQNNGV. The CDR3 sequence is CASSLDTGAGFGYTF. For the CDR3, the DNA is TGTGCCAGCAGCTTAGACACGGGGGCTGGATTTGGCTACACCTTC.

The gene calls are TRBV7-2 and TRBJ1-1, with 9 bases matching TRBD1. J gave up 12 bases and V 1 base, and 3 bases lay outside the gene matches. The CDR3 extends over 12 amino acids. Germline V gene sequence: CDR1 SGHTA, CDR2 FQGNSA. CDR3 loop: CASSLDRGPTFF. The CDR3 bases are TGTGCCAGCAGCTTAGACAGGGGGCCGACTTTCTTT.

The rearrangement uses TRBV2 and TRBJ1-2; D ambiguous. The V end was cut by 5 bases, the J end by 5 bases, with 12 bases between. Germline V lookup: CDR1 SNHLY, CDR2 FYNNEI. This CDR3 is built from 13 residues. This CDR3 is CASSYAPMYGYTF. CDR3 DNA: TGTGCCAGCAGTTATGCCCCCATGTATGGCTACACCTTC.

This clone was detected a few times. CDR3 sequence reads: CASSEAEFGQGNSPLHF. The CDR3 bases are TGTGCCAGCAGTGAAGCAGAATTCGGACAGGGAAATTCACCCCTCCACTTT. The chain combines TRBV6-1 with TRBJ1-6, with 8 positions matching TRBD1. V lost 0 bases to trimming and J lost 7 bases; unmatched junction nucleotides: 8. This CDR3 spans 17 amino acids. Germline V lookup: CDR1 MNHNS, CDR2 SASEGT.